These 21 T cell receptor beta chains share one sample of origin, sequenced in a study of blood T cell repertoires in COVID-19. Profiling relied on immunoSEQ multiplex PCR, and the TCRdb table lists in-frame clones only, not all of them. Here the sample spans 270,000 or so clones, roughly 84% being singletons. Sequencing used PBMCs or T cells enriched from blood (not recorded which). Source of these receptors: a man aged 50 to 60 who had recovered from COVID-19.

This sequence joins TRBV4-1 and TRBJ1-2; weak D call: TRBD1 (5 bases). The V end was cut by 3 bases, the J end by 0 bases, with 5 bases between. The CDR3 loop spans 13 amino acids. Germline-derived CDR1 and CDR2 are MGHRA and YSYEKL. CDR3 bases: TGCGCCAGCAGCCAGACAGCTAACTATGGCTACACCTTC. It translates to CASSQTANYGYTF.

This chain uses TRBV4-1 with TRBJ2-1; possible D gene TRBD2, 6 bases. The germline V gene has CDR1 MGHRA and CDR2 YSYEKL. V shed 7 bases and J shed 0 bases, with 16 bases lying between them. This CDR3 spans 16 amino acids. DNA of the CDR3: TGCGCCAGCACCTTCGGGGGTCCGAGCTCCTACAATGAGCAGTTCTTC. This translates into CASTFGGPSSYNEQFF.

This chain links TRBV10-3 with TRBJ1-2; TRBD1 matches 11 bases. The CDR3 spans 14 residues. The germline gives CDR1 ENHRY, CDR2 SYGVKD. Trimming took 7 bases from V and 2 from J; bases not matched to a gene: 3. The CDR3 protein is CAIKWDRGNYGYTF. The CDR3, as DNA: TGTGCCATCAAATGGGACAGGGGGAACTATGGCTACACCTTC.

This clone was seen only a few times. This chain uses TRBV7-2 with TRBJ1-3; 7 positions match TRBD1. J gave up 2 bases and V 1 base, and 5 bases lay outside the gene matches. In germline, CDR1 is SGHTA, CDR2 FQGNSA. This CDR3 comprises 16 residues. The CDR3 DNA reads TGTGCCAGCAGCTTAGTAGGGACAGCCACTGGAAACACCATATATTTT. Residues: CASSLVGTATGNTIYF.

The rearrangement joins TRBV1 to TRBJ1-2. TRBV1 is noted as a pseudogene. This CDR3 is 12 amino acids long. DNA for the CDR3: TGCACCAGGCCTTACGACGGGGATGGCTACACCTTC. This codes for CTRPYDGDGYTF.

The chain recombines TRBV5-1 with TRBJ2-2, with a weak D call TRBD1 (6 bases). Germline V gene lookup returns CDR1 SGHRS and CDR2 YFSETQ. V lost 4 bases and J lost 5, with 15 bases in between. The CDR3 runs 15 residues. CDR3 DNA sequence: TGCGCCAGCAGCAGGCGACAGGTTGGGACCGGGGAGCTGTTTTTT. The encoded protein is CASSRRQVGTGELFF.

The chain has TRBV7-8 and TRBJ1-1; D call uncertain. CDR1 SGHVS and CDR2 FQNEAQ come from the germline V gene. Between the trimmed V and J ends, which lost 0 bases and 8 bases, there was a span of 10 bases. The length of the CDR3 is 13 residues. Here the CDR3 DNA reads TGTGCCAGCAGCTTAGCGCACCGAGCCGAAGCTTTCTTT. Translation: CASSLAHRAEAFF.

V usage is TRBV19 and J usage is TRBJ2-4, with a possible D match to TRBD2 (6 bases). The germline V gene encodes CDR1 LNHDA and CDR2 SQIVND (reference sequence). Trimming stripped 3 bases from V and 3 bases from J, with 9 bases between. CDR3 length: 14 residues. This CDR3 is CASSMRDNKNIQYF. The CDR3, as DNA: TGTGCCAGTAGTATGCGGGATAACAAAAACATTCAGTACTTC.

V usage is TRBV25-1 and J usage is TRBJ2-7, with D tentatively TRBD1 (6 bases). V was trimmed by 6 bases and J by 3 bases, leaving 6 bases between them. This CDR3 has 11 amino acids. Germline CDR1 reads MGHDK; CDR2 reads SYGVNS. This chain's CDR3 is CASRQGYEQYF. DNA of the CDR3: TGTGCCAGCAGACAGGGCTACGAGCAGTACTTC.

This clone turned up a few times. The chain has TRBV7-2 and TRBJ1-6; TRBD1 matches at 8 bases. This CDR3 is 14 amino acids long. J lost 6 bases, V lost 7 bases, and 5 bases had no gene match. CDR1 and CDR2 from the germline V gene are SGHTA and FQGNSA. CDR3 loop: CASIQDRVNSPLHF. In DNA, the CDR3 is TGTGCCAGCATCCAGGACAGGGTTAATTCACCCCTCCACTTT.

The chain links TRBV10-3 to TRBJ2-7, with 8 bases that match TRBD1. Unmatched junction bases numbered 7, after V lost 6 bases and J lost 0 bases. Germline values: CDR1 ENHRY, CDR2 SYGVKD. The CDR3 has 15 amino acids. The CDR3 region is CAIRGTGGSSYEQYF. For the CDR3, the DNA is TGTGCCATCAGAGGAACAGGGGGAAGCTCCTACGAGCAGTACTTC.

A word on this clone: Other DNA sequences within the sample encode an identical CDR3. The chain links TRBV29-1 to TRBJ2-7; TRBD2 agrees at 8 bases. This CDR3 region has 12 residues. Germline CDR1 is SQVTM and CDR2 is ANQGSEA. Unmatched junction bases numbered 4, after V lost 6 bases and J lost 3 bases. The CDR3 loop reads CSVDAGGYEQYF. CDR3 bases: TGCAGCGTAGACGCGGGGGGCTACGAGCAGTACTTC.

The chain recombines TRBV9 with TRBJ1-6; 10 nucleotides align to TRBD1. V lost 4 bases, J lost 10 bases, and 5 bases stayed unmatched. The germline CDR1 and CDR2 sequences are SGDLS and YYNGEE. This CDR3 contains 14 residues. The CDR3 sequence: CASSIGTGDSPLHF. The CDR3 DNA reads TGTGCCAGCAGCATCGGGACAGGGGACTCACCCCTCCACTTT.

The rearrangement links TRBV9 to TRBJ2-1; TRBD2 is a possible D gene (5 bases). CDR1 and CDR2 (germline): SGDLS, YYNGEE. The ends were cut back, 4 bases at V and 0 bases at J, with 11 bases in the middle. There are 15 residues in the CDR3. The CDR3 DNA reads TGTGCCAGCAGCATTAGTGGGAGCTCCTACAATGAGCAGTTCTTC. The encoded protein is CASSISGSSYNEQFF.

V is TRBV10-3 and J is TRBJ2-7, with 7 bases that match TRBD1. Per the germline V gene, CDR1 is ENHRY and CDR2 is SYGVKD. CDR3 length: 13 residues. The V segment lost 11 bases and the J segment 1 base; nucleotides outside the gene matches: 8. The CDR3 bases are TGTGCCGTAACCGGGACAGAATCCTACGAGCAGTACTTC. It codes for CAVTGTESYEQYF.

V gene TRBV5-1 combines with J gene TRBJ2-1; 10 positions agree with TRBD2. V was clipped by 0 bases and J by 2 bases; unmatched bases: 2. Looked up from germline, CDR1 is SGHRS and CDR2 is YFSETQ. The CDR3 loop spans 16 amino acids. The CDR3 DNA is TGCGCCAGCAGCTTGGTAGCGGGGGGAACCTACAATGAGCAGTTCTTC. Translated, it gives CASSLVAGGTYNEQFF.

This chain uses TRBV5-4 with TRBJ1-2, with 7 bases that match TRBD1. From germline, CDR1 is SGHNT and CDR2 YYREEE (reference sequence). With V trimmed by 3 bases and J by 8 bases, 13 bases remained unmatched. The CDR3 runs to 15 residues. The CDR3 is CASSSGGSLSNGYTF. The CDR3 region has the DNA TGTGCCAGCAGCTCAGGGGGAAGCTTGTCGAACGGCTACACCTTC. Drawing the rest from reference TRBV5-4 and TRBJ1-2, the complete variable domain is ETGVTQSPTHLIKTRGQQVTLRCSSQSGHNTVSWYQQALGQGPQFIFQYYREEENGRGNFPPRFSGLQFPNYSSELNVNALELDDSALYLCASSSGGSLSNGYTFGSGTRLTVV.

The chain carries TRBV7-2 and TRBJ1-6; tentatively, D is TRBD1 (6 bases). Trimming stripped 2 bases from V and 9 bases from J, with 14 bases between. Looked up from germline, CDR1 is SGHTA and CDR2 is FQGNSA. The CDR3 spans 15 residues. CDR3 bases: TGTGCCAGCAGCTTAAGCCTACAGGGTGGTTCACCCCTCCACTTT. It yields the protein CASSLSLQGGSPLHF.

The V gene is TRBV19, the J gene TRBJ2-1, with 9 positions matching TRBD2. With 3 bases clipped from V and 7 bases from J, the junction kept 10 bases outside the gene matches. Germline V gene data show CDR1 as LNHDA and CDR2 as SQIVND (reference sequence). The CDR3 sequence is 16 residues long. CDR3 nucleotide sequence: TGTGCCAGTAGTATCGGGCGGGGGGGCTATTTGAATGAGCAGTTCTTC. It encodes CASSIGRGGYLNEQFF.

The CDR3 sequence: CSVEVSEAQHF. CDR3 coding DNA: TGCAGCGTTGAAGTGAGCGAAGCCCAGCATTTT. The chain recombines TRBV29-1 with TRBJ1-5; no reliable D call. The CDR3 is 11 residues long. The V and J ends lost 1 base and 11 bases respectively, with 9 bases between them. Germline CDR1 SQVTM, CDR2 ANQGSEA.

The chain uses TRBV19 and TRBJ1-1, with TRBD1 matching 7 bases. The length of the CDR3 is 17 residues. CDR1 and CDR2 (germline): LNHDA, SQIVND (reference sequence). The trim removed 1 base at V and 4 bases at J, leaving 12 bases unmatched. CDR3 protein: CASSIGVRGDRGTEAFF. The CDR3 DNA sequence: TGTGCCAGTAGTATAGGTGTCAGGGGGGATCGGGGCACTGAAGCTTTCTTT.